Listed below are T cell receptor beta chains from one sample, sequenced in a study of T cells in Graves' hyperthyroidism and ophthalmopathy. Via MiXCR, TCRdb re-called the multiplex PCR reads, giving one row per CDR3 protein. The sample records over 550,000 distinct CDR3 sequences, over 15% being singletons. The sequencing input was blood. All receptors come from a young woman with Graves' hyperthyroidism. The CDR3 runs from the conserved cysteine through the conserved F or W. Fields, in order: D gene, clone size, CDR3 length, V gene, J gene, CDR3 protein, CDR3 DNA. A D gene is named only where the DNA matches it firmly. Only part of the rows carry a size: once, few, many, or a class if the clone is expanded.

TRBD1	-	14	TRBV12-3/TRBV12-4	TRBJ2-5	CASSFYRGKETQYF	TGTGCCAGCAGTTTTTACAGGGGTAAAGAGACCCAGTACTTC
TRBD2	-	13	TRBV28	TRBJ2-1	CASSPWTRNEQFF	TGTGCCAGCAGTCCGTGGACTAGAAATGAGCAGTTCTTC
-	few	12	TRBV6-2/TRBV6-3	TRBJ2-1	CASSYLAHEQFF	TGTGCCAGCAGTTATCTGGCCCACGAGCAGTTCTTC
TRBD2	-	17	TRBV6-2/TRBV6-3	TRBJ2-1	CASSYSLAGWDYNEQFF	TGTGCCAGCAGTTATTCCCTAGCGGGGTGGGATTACAATGAGCAGTTCTTC
-	-	19	TRBV7-2	TRBJ2-4	CASSLASGSGALAKNIQYF	TGTGCCAGCAGCTTAGCGAGCGGTAGCGGAGCCCTAGCCAAAAACATTCAGTACTTC
TRBD1	-	15	TRBV19	TRBJ1-1	CASSIVITRDRGAFF	TGTGCCAGTAGTATAGTTATAACTCGGGACAGGGGGGCTTTCTTT
-	many	11	TRBV12-3/TRBV12-4	TRBJ1-2	CASSRMDGYTF	TGTGCCAGCAGTAGGATGGATGGCTACACCTTC
-	many	14	TRBV12-3/TRBV12-4	TRBJ1-6	CASSLGIENSPLHF	TGTGCCAGCAGCCTCGGTATCGAGAATTCACCCCTCCACTTT
-	-	14	TRBV7-2	TRBJ1-1	CASSQWGGGTEAFF	TGTGCCAGCAGCCAATGGGGGGGTGGCACTGAAGCTTTCTTT
TRBD2	many	15	TRBV6-1	TRBJ2-7	CASQASGRSGYEQYF	TGTGCCAGCCAGGCTAGCGGGAGATCGGGCTACGAGCAGTACTTC
TRBD2	many	15	TRBV7-9	TRBJ2-5	CASSLTSGGQETQYF	TGTGCCAGCAGCTTAACTTCCGGGGGGCAAGAGACCCAGTACTTC
-	-	16	TRBV5-1	TRBJ1-5	CASSLRTEYSNQPQHF	TGCGCCAGCAGCTTGCGGACAGAGTATAGCAATCAGCCCCAGCATTTT
-	-	17	TRBV5-1	TRBJ1-1	CASSPQQVEVFRGEAFF	TGCGCCAGCAGCCCACAACAGGTTGAAGTATTTAGGGGTGAAGCTTTCTTT
TRBD2	few	17	TRBV24-1	TRBJ2-3	CATSGTSGGASTDTQYF	TGTGCCACCAGTGGGACTAGCGGGGGGGCCAGCACAGATACGCAGTATTTT
TRBD1	many	17	TRBV12-3/TRBV12-4	TRBJ1-4	CASSRQGAVVANEKLFF	TGTGCCAGCAGCCGACAGGGGGCGGTTGTTGCTAATGAAAAACTGTTTTTT